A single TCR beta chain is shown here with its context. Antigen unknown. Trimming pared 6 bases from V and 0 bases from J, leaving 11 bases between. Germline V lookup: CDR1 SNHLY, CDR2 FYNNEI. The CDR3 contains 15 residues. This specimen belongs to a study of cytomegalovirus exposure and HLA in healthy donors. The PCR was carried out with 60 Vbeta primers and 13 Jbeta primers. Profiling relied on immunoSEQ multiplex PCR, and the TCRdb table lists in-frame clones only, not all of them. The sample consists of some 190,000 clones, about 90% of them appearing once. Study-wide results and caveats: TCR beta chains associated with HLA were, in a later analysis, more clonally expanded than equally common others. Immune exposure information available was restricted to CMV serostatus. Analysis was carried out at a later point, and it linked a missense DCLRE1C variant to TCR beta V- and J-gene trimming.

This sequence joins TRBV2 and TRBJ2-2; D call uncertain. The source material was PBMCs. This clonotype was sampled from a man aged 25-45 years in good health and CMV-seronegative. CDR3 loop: CASSYEKANTGELFF. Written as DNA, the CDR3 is TGTGCCAGCAGCTACGAAAAAGCGAACACCGGGGAGCTGTTTTTT.